This T cell receptor (beta chain) originates from a study of blood T cell repertoires in COVID-19. For the study at large: Acute-phase and convalescent COVID-19 samples originated in the United States, Italy and Spain.

Assay: immunoSEQ multiplex PCR; the TCRdb copy retains only in-frame clones and omits some. Here the sample spans 150,000 to 200,000 clones, roughly 91% being singletons. This CDR3 has 15 residues. J was trimmed by 4 bases and V by 0 bases; bases with no gene match: 2. Per germline, CDR1 MNHEY and CDR2 SMNVEV (reference sequence). The chain recombines TRBV27 with TRBJ2-2; the match to TRBD1 covers 7 bases. This sequence was found in a woman aged 50 to 65 with acute or convalescent COVID-19. Sample: peripheral blood. The CDR3: CASSLSNRGTGELFF. CDR3 bases: TGTGCCAGCAGTTTATCAAACAGGGGCACCGGGGAGCTGTTTTTT.